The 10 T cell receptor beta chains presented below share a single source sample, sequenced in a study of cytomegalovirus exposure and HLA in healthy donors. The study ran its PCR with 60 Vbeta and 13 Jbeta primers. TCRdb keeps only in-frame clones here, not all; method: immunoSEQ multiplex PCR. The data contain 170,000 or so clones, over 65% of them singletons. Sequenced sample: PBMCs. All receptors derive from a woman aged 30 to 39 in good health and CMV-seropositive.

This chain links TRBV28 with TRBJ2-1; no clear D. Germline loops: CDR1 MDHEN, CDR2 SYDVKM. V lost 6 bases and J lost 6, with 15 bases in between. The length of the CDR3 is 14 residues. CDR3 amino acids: CASSLNLFPNEQFF. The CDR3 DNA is TGTGCCAGCAGCTTAAACTTGTTCCCCAATGAGCAGTTCTTC.

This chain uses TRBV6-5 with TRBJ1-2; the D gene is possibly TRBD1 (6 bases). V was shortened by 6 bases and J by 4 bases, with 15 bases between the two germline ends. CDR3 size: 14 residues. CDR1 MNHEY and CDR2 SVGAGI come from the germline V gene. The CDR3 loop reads CASRMGEGGYGYTF. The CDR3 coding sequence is TGTGCCAGCAGAATGGGGGAGGGGGGCTATGGCTACACCTTC.

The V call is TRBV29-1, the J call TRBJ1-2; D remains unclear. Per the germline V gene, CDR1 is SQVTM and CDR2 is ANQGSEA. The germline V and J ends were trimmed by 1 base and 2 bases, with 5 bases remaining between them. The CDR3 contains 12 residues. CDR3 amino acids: CSVEAENYGYTF. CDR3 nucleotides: TGCAGCGTTGAAGCCGAGAACTATGGCTACACCTTC. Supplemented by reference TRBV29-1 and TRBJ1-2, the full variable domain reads SAVISQKPSRDICQRGTSLTIQCQVDSQVTMMFWYRQQPGQSLTLIATANQGSEATYESGFVIDKFPISRPNLTFSTLTVSNMSPEDSSIYLCSVEAENYGYTFGSGTRLTVV.

In DNA, the CDR3 is TGTGCCAGCGCCGCAGGGACAGCGAACACCGGGGAGCTGTTTTTT. This translates into CASAAGTANTGELFF. This chain uses TRBV11-3 with TRBJ2-2; TRBD1 aligns across 7 bases. The V gene end was trimmed by 8 bases and the J gene end by 0 bases; junction bases not matched to a gene: 6. The CDR3 is 15 amino acids. Germline CDR1 reads SGHNT; CDR2 reads YENEEA.

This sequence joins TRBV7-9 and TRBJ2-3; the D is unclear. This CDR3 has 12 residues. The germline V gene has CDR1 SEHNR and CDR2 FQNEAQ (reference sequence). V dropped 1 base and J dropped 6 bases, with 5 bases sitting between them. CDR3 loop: CASSLGRDTQYF. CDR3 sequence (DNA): TGTGCCAGCAGCTTAGGGCGGGATACGCAGTATTTT.

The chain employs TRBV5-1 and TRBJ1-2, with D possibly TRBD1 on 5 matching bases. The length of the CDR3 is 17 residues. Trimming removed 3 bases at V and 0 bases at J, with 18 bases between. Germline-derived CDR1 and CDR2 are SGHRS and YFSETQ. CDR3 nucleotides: TGCGCCAGCAGCTACGGAGGGACGACCACCGCTAACTATGGCTACACCTTC. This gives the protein CASSYGGTTTANYGYTF.

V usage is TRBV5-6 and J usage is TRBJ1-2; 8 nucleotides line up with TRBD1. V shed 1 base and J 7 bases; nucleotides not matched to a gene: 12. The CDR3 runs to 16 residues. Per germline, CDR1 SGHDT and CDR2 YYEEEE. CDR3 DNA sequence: TGTGCCAGCAGCTTGCGGTCCCTCAGGGGGCTTGGTGGCTACACCTTC. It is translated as CASSLRSLRGLGGYTF.

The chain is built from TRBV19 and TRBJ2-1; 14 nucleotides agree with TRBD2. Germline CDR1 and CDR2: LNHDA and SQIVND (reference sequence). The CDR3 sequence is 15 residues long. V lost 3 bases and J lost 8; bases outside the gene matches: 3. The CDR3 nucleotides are TGTGCCAGTAGTATCGGGACTAGCGGGAGAGATGAGCAGTTCTTC. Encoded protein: CASSIGTSGRDEQFF.

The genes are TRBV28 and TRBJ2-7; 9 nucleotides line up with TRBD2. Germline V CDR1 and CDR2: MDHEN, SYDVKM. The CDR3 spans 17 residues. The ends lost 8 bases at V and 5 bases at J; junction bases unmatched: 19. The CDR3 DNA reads TGTGCCAGCCTGAGCGGGAGGTCCTCTAAAAGGGCCCACGAGCAGTACTTC. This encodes CASLSGRSSKRAHEQYF.

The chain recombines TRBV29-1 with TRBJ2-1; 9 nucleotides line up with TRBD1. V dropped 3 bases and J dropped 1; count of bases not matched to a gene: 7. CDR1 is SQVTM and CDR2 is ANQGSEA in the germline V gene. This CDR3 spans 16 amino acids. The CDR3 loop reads CSVDLTGTGSYNEQFF. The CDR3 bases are TGCAGCGTTGATTTAACGGGGACAGGGTCCTACAATGAGCAGTTCTTC.